This TCR beta chain appears in the sequencing data of a study of blood T cell repertoires in COVID-19. Across the study: The United States, Italy and Spain were the sources of the acute and convalescent COVID-19 samples. Sources were T cells, B-cell-depleted T cells, or PBMCs; the material itself was cDNA or gDNA.

This CDR3 is built from 13 residues. The V gene lost 5 bases and the J gene lost 5 bases, with 12 bases spanning the gap. In germline, CDR1 is SGHTA, CDR2 FQGNSA. Original methodology: How many nucleated cells were present was estimated from reference gene primer amplification. Libraries were prepared by immunoSEQ multiplex PCR; TCRdb keeps only in-frame clonotypes and omits some of them. V and J calls plus clone size are reproduced from that table; the DNA served to infer D and trimming. The sample records approximately 180,000 clones, nearly 80% being singletons. The sequence was collected from a woman in her 70s with acute or convalescent COVID-19. The rearrangement links TRBV7-2 to TRBJ2-5; D unclear. Sequenced sample: peripheral blood. For the CDR3, the DNA is TGTGCCAGCAGCCCCATGATCAGGGAGACCCAGTACTTC. Encoded protein: CASSPMIRETQYF.